These T cell receptor beta chains were read from a single sample in a study of T cell responses to AZD1222 COVID-19 vaccine. Some clones are missing from TCRdb's copy, which holds only in-frame ones; the method was immunoSEQ multiplex PCR. The sample has tens of thousands of clones; 70% to 90% are singletons. Here the sequenced sample was peripheral blood, taken on day 0 of AZD1222 vaccination. The receptor source for this set is an adult in good health. Both conserved end residues are part of each CDR3. Clone size, where shown, is once, few, many, or a class for clones that have expanded.

12	TRBV6-5	TRBJ2-2	NA	CANRGGGGELFF
15	TRBV19	TRBJ2-6	NA	CASMVDNSGANVLTF
11	TRBV24-1	TRBJ2-4	few	CATSEGNIQYF
16	TRBV3-1/TRBV3-2	TRBJ1-2	NA	CASSQAVGQAQPPYTF
14	TRBV6-5	TRBJ2-1	NA	CASSWNYPVGEQFF
15	TRBV4-1	TRBJ2-7	few	CASSQEGQGSYEQYF
14	TRBV9	TRBJ1-2	NA	CASSASQGDYGYTF
11	TRBV2	TRBJ2-1	NA	CASRTYNEQFF
14	TRBV27	TRBJ1-2	NA	CASSPLTGQGGYTF
13	TRBV5-1	TRBJ2-1	NA	CASSSGDYNEQFF
17	TRBV6-2/TRBV6-3	TRBJ1-5	NA	CASSYTGQGISNQPQHF
13	TRBV28	TRBJ2-4	NA	CASTTWNKNIQYF
15	TRBV7-2	TRBJ2-2	NA	CASSFDRGDTGELFF
11	TRBV7-8	TRBJ2-7	NA	CASSLSYEQYF
12	TRBV5-4	TRBJ1-1	NA	CASSLQGRLAFF
15	TRBV6-5	TRBJ2-7	NA	CASTQRTSGALEQYF
12	TRBV21-1	TRBJ2-7	NA	CASSKLCYEQYF
16	TRBV3-1/TRBV3-2	TRBJ2-3	once	CATNWRVQGNADTQYF
19	TRBV7-9	TRBJ2-1	NA	CASSLAKGGSSFSYNEQFF
11	TRBV2	TRBJ1-5	NA	CASRENQPQHF
13	TRBV7-3	TRBJ1-3	few	CASSSGGGNTIYF
16	TRBV6-2/TRBV6-3	TRBJ2-6	NA	CASSPWGSSGANVLTF
12	TRBV19	TRBJ1-1	NA	CASKYMNTEAFF
15	TRBV28	TRBJ2-5	NA	CASSPLSDSQETQYF
12	TRBV4-1	TRBJ2-7	once	CASSQDFYEQYF
13	TRBV6-6	TRBJ1-3	once	CASGTGTGNTIYF
14	TRBV27	TRBJ2-5	NA	CASSFETSGETQYF
16	TRBV7-2	TRBJ2-1	NA	CASSSSGRMVYNEQFF
15	TRBV5-6	TRBJ2-3	NA	CASSLAVGLADTQYF
15	TRBV29-1	TRBJ2-5	NA	CSVPLPRGGQETQYF
18	TRBV9	TRBJ2-7	once	CASSVGTSGTNYIYEQYF
14	TRBV19	TRBJ1-3	NA	CASSPGGAGNTIYF
16	TRBV5-1	TRBJ2-3	NA	CASSIGTGAFTDTQYF
14	TRBV7-9	TRBJ1-5	NA	CASSHQGFNQPQHF
15	TRBV12-5	TRBJ1-5	NA	CASGRPDPGNQPQHF
19	TRBV5-5	TRBJ1-3	NA	CASSPSTVSGGHSGNTIYF
13	TRBV2	TRBJ2-1	NA	CASSLETYNEQFF
13	TRBV10-3	TRBJ1-2	NA	CAISSLGSYGYTF
17	TRBV5-1	TRBJ1-2	NA	CASSRETGSVGVDGYTF
15	TRBV11-2	TRBJ1-1	NA	CASSLDLGMNTEAFF
16	TRBV3-1/TRBV3-2	TRBJ2-5	NA	CASSQLSSGAQETQYF
13	TRBV6-1	TRBJ1-1	NA	CASSEWLNTEAFF
14	TRBV7-2	TRBJ1-3	NA	CASRGGGSGNTIYF
15	TRBV21-1	TRBJ1-1	few	CASSKVTVSSTEAFF
12	TRBV7-9	TRBJ1-5	NA	CASSSGDQPQHF
16	TRBV27	TRBJ2-7	NA	CASRQGKDRGSYEQYF
13	TRBV12-3/TRBV12-4	TRBJ1-1	NA	CASSPQANTEAFF
14	TRBV6-5	TRBJ1-2	NA	CASLISGTTYGYTF
14	TRBV9	TRBJ2-7	NA	CASSVGGGTYEQYF
13	TRBV12-3/TRBV12-4	TRBJ1-1	NA	CASRQGGGAEAFF